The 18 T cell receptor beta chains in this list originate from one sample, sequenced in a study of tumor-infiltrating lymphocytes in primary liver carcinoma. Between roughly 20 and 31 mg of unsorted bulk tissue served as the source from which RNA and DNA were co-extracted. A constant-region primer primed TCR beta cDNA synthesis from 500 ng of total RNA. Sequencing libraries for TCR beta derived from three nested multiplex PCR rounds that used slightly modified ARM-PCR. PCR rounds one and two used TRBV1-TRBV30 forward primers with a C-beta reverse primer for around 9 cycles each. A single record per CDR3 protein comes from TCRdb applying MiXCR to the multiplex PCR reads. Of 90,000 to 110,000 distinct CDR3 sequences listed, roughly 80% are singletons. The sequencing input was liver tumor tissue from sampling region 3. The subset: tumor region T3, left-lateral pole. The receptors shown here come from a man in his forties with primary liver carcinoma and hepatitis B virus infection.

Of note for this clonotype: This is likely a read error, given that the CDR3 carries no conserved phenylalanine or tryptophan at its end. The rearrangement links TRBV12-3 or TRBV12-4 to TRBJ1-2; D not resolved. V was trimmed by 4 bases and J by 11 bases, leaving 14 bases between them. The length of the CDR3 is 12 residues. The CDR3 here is CASSSQSSGYTL. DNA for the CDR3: TGTGCCAGCAGTTCGCAGAGTTCGGGTTACACCTTA.

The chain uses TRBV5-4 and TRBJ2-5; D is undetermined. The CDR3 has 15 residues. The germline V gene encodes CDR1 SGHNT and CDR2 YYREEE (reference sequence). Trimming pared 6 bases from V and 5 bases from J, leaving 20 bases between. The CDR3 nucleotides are TGTGCCAGCACCTTAATTGGGTCTCTCGGGGAGACCCAGTACTTC. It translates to CASTLIGSLGETQYF.

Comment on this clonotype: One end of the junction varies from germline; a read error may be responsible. The DNA for the CDR3 is TGTGCCAGCAGCTTCTACCAAGATGGTGGAAAACTGGTTTTT. Protein: CASSFYQDGGKLVF. The chain recombines TRBV11-2 with TRBJ1-4; D remains unclear. Germline values: CDR1 SGHAT, CDR2 FQNNGV. CDR3 length: 14 residues.

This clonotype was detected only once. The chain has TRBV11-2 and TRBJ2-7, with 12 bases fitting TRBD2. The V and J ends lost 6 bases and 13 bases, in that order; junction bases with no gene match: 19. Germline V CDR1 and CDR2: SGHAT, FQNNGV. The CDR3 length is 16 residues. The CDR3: CASSPPSGRGSYEEYF. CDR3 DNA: TGTGCCAGCAGTCCCCCTAGCGGGAGGGGGTCCTACGAGGAATACTTC.

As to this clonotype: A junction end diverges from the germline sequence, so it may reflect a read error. This chain's CDR3 is CASSFGEGQETQYF. The DNA of the CDR3 is TGTGCCAGCAGTTTCGGAGAGGGGCAAGAGACCCAATATTTC. The chain combines TRBV6-5 with TRBJ2-5; possibly TRBD1 or TRBD2 for D (5 bases each). Germline CDR1 and CDR2: MNHEY and SVGAGI. The CDR3 is 14 amino acids.

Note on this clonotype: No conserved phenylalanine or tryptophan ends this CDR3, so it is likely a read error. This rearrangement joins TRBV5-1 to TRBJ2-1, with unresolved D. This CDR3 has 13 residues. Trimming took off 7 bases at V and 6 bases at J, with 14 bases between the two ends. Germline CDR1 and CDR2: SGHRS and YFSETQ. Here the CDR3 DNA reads TGCGCCAGCGGCCAGATACCGGGCAATGAGCAGTTCTCT. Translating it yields CASGQIPGNEQFS.

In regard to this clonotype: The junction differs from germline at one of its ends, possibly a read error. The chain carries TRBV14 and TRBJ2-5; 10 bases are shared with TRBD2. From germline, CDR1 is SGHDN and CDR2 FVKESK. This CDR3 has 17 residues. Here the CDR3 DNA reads TGTGGCAGCAGCCAAGTTGGACTAGCGGTTACCAAAGAGACCCAGTACTTC. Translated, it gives CGSSQVGLAVTKETQYF.

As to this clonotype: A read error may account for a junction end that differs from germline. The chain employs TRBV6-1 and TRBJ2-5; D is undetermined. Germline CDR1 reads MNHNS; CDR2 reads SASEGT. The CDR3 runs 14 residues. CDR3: CASSYGLVQETLYF. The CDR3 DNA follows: TGTGCCAGCAGTTATGGATTAGTCCAAGAGACCCTGTACTTC.

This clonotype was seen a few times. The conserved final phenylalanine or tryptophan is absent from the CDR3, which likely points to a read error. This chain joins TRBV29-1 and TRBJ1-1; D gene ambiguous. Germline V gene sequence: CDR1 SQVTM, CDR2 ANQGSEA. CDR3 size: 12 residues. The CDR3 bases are TGCAGCGTTAGACCTTCAAACACTGGAGCTTTCTTG. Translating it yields CSVRPSNTGAFL.

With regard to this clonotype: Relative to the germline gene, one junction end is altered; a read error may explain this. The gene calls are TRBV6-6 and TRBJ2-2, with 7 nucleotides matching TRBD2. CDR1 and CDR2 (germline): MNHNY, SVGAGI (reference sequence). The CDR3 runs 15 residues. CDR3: CASSPGGTNTGELLF. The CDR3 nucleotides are TGTGCCAGCAGTCCCGGGGGGACGAACACCGGGGAGCTGCTTTTT.

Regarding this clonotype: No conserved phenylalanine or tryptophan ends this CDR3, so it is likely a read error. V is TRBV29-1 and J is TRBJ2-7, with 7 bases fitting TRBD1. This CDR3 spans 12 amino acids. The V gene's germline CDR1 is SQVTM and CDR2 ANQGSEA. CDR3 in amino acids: CSVSPGGYEQYI. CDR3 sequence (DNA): TGCAGTGTGTCCCCAGGGGGCTACGAGCAGTACATC.

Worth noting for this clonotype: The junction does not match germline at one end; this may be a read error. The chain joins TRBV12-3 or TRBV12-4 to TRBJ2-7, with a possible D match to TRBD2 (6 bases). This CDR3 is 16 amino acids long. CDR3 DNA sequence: TGTGCCAGCAATACCCCCGGAGGGAGTGGGAGGAACGAGCAATACTTC. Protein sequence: CASNTPGGSGRNEQYF.

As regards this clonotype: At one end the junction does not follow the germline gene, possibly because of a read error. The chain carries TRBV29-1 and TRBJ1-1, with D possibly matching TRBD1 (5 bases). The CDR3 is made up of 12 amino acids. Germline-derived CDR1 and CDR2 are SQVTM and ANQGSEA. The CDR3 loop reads CRVGKGMFEAFF. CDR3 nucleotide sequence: TGCAGAGTTGGGAAGGGGATGTTTGAAGCTTTCTTT.

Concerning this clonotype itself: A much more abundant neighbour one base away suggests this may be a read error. The CDR3: CATDRGSCEQYF. The CDR3 DNA follows: TGTGCCACCGACAGGGGGTCCTGCGAGCAGTACTTC. V usage is TRBV28 and J usage is TRBJ2-7; the match to TRBD1 covers 9 bases. The CDR3 has 12 residues. Germline V gene lookup returns CDR1 MDHEN and CDR2 SYDVKM.

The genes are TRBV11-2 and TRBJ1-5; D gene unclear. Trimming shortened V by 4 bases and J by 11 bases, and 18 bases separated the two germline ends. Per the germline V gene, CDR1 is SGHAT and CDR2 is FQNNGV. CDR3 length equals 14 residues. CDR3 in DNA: TGTGCCAGCAGCTCCCAGGACCCTAACCAGACCCAGCATTTT. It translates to CASSSQDPNQTQHF. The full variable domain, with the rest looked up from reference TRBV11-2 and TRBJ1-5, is EAGVAQSPRYKIIEKRQSVAFWCNPISGHATLYWYQQILGQGPKLLIQFQNNGVVDDSQLPKDRFSAERLKGVDSTLKIQPAKLEDSAVYLCASSSQDPNQTQHFGDGTRLSIL.

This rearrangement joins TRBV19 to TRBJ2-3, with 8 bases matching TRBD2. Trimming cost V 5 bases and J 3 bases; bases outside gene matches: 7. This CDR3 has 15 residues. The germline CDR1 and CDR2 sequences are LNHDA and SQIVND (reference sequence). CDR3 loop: CASSASGRLTDTQYF. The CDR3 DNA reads TGTGCCAGTAGTGCGAGCGGGAGATTAACAGATACGCAGTATTTT.

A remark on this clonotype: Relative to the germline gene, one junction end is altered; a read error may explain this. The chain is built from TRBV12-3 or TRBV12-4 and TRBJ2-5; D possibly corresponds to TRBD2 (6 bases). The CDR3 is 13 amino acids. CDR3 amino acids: CANSISGVETQYF. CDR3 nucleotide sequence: TGTGCCAACAGTATATCGGGGGTGGAGACCCAGTACTTC.

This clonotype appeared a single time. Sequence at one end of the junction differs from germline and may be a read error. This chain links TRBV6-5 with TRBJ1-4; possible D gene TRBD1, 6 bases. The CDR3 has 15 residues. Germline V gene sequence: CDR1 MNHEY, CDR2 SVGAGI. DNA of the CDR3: TGTGCCAGCAGATACGCAACAGGGACATCAGAAAATCTGTTTTTT. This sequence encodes CASRYATGTSENLFF.